The sequence of this TCR beta chain was determined in a study of T cells in Graves' hyperthyroidism and ophthalmopathy. The hyperthyroidism was newly diagnosed and had lasted under 2 months; the patients were aged 18 to 65. Each diagnosis was grounded in clinical symptoms, serum thyroxine and TRAb, thyroid ultrasound, and orbital computed tomography. This clonotype was seen repeatedly, ten times or more. Researchers took RNA transcripts and amplified the TCR beta CDR3 regions from them. A first-round RT-PCR of the TCR CDR3 used the HTBI primer set. Using its own MiXCR run on the multiplex PCR reads, TCRdb lists one record per CDR3 protein. The sample lists roughly 380,000 distinct CDR3 sequences, roughly 19% occurring once. V shed 2 bases and J 0 bases; nucleotides not matched to a gene: 8. Germline V gene data show CDR1 as SGHAT and CDR2 as FQDESV (reference sequence). The CDR3 loop spans 18 amino acids.

The gene calls are TRBV11-1 and TRBJ2-2, with 8 bases lining up with TRBD1. The sample was blood. This TCR was sampled from a woman between 18 and 29 years old with Graves' hyperthyroidism. The CDR3 region has the DNA TGTGCCAGCAGCTTAATTCGCGGGACAGGATCGAACACCGGGGAGCTGTTTTTT. Translating gives CASSLIRGTGSNTGELFF.